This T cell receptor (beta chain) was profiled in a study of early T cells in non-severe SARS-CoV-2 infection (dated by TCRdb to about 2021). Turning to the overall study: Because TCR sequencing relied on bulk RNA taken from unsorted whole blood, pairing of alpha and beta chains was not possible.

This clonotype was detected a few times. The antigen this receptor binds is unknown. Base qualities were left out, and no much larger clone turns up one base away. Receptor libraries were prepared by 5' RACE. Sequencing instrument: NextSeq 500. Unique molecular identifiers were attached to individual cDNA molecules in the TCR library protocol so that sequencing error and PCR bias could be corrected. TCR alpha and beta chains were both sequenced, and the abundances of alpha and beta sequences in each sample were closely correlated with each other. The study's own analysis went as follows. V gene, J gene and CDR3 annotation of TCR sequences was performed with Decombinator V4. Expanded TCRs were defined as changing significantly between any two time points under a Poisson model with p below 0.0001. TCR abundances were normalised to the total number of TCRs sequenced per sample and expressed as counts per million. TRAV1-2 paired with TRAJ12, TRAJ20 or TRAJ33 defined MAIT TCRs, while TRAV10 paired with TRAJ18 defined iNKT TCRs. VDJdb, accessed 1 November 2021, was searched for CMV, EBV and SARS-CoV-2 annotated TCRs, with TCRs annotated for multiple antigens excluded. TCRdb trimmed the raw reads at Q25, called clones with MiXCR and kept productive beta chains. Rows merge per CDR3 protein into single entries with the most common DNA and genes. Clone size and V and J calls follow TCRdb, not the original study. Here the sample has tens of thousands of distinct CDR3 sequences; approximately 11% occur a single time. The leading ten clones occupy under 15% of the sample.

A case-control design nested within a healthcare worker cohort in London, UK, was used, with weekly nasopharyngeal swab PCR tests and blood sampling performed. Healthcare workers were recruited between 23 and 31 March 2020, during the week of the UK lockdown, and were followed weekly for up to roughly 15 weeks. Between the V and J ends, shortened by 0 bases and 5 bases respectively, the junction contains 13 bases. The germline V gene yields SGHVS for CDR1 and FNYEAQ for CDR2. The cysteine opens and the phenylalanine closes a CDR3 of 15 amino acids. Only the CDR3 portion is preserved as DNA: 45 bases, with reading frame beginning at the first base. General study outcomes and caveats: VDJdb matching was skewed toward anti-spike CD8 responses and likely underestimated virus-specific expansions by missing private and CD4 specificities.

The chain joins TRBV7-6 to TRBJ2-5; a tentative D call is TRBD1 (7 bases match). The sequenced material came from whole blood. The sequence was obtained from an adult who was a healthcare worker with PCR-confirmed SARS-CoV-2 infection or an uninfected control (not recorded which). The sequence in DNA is TGTGCCAGCAGCTTAGCCGGAGGGGGCCTCGAGACCCAGTACTTC. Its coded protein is CASSLAGGGLETQYF. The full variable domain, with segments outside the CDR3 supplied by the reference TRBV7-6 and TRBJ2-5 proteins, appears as GAGVSQSPRYKVTKRGQDVALRCDPISGHVSLYWYRQALGQGPEFLTYFNYEAQQDKSGLPNDRFSAERPEGSISTLTIQRTEQRDSAMYRCASSLAGGGLETQYFGPGTRLLVL.